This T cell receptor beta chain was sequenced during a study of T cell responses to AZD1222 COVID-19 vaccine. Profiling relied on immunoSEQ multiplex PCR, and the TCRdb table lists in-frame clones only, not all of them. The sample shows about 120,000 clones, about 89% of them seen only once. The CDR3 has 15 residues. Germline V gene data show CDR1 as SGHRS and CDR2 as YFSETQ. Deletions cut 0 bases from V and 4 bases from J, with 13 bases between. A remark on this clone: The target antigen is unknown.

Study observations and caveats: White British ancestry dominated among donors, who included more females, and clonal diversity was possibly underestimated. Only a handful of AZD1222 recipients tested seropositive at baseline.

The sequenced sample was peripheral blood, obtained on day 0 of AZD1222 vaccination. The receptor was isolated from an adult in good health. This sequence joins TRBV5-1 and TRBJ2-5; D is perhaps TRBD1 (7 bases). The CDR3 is CASSLGGGGRETQYF. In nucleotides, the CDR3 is TGCGCCAGCAGCTTGGGAGGAGGGGGCAGAGAGACCCAGTACTTC.